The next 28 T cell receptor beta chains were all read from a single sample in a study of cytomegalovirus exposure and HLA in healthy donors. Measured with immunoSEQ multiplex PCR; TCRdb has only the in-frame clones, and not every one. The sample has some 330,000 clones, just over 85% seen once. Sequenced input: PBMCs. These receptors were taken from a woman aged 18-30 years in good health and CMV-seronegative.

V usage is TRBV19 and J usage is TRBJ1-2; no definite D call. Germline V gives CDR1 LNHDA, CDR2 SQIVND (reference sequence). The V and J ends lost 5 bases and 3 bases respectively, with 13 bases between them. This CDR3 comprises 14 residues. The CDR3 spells CASSPVPGDYGYTF. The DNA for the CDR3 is TGTGCCAGTAGTCCAGTTCCCGGAGACTATGGCTACACCTTC.

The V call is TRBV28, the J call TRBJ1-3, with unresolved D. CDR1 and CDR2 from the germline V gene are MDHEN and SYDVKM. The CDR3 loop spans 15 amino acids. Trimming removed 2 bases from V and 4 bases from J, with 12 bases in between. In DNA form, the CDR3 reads TGTGCCAGCAGTTTACGGGTTAAATCCGGAAACACCATATATTTT. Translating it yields CASSLRVKSGNTIYF.

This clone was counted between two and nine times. The CDR3 DNA is TGTGCCAGCAGCTTGGACGGCAGGGAGGTCTATGGCTACACCTTC. Its translation is CASSLDGREVYGYTF. The V and J genes are TRBV5-4 and TRBJ1-2, with a possible D match to TRBD1 (5 bases). Trimming removed 0 bases from V and 4 bases from J, with 13 bases in between. Germline V CDR1 and CDR2: SGHNT, YYREEE (reference sequence). CDR3 length equals 15 residues.

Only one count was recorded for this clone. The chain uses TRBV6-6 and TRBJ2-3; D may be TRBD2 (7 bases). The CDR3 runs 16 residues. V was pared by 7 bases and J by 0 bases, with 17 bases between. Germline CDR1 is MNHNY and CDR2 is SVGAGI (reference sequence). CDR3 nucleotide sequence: TGTGCCAGCATCCCGCGGGGGACACCAAGCACAGATACGCAGTATTTT. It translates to CASIPRGTPSTDTQYF.

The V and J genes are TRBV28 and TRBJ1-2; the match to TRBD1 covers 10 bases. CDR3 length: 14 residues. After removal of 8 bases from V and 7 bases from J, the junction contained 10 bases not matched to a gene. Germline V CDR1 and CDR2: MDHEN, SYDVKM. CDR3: CASGGQGRLGGYTF. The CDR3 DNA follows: TGTGCCAGCGGGGGACAGGGGCGGTTGGGTGGCTACACCTTC.

CDR3 coding DNA: TGTGCCAGCACCGGACAGGGGGCGGTTCGGACCGGGGAGCTGTTTTTT. Translation gives CASTGQGAVRTGELFF. The chain combines TRBV9 with TRBJ2-2; TRBD1 matches 11 bases. The CDR3 runs to 16 residues. V was clipped by 6 bases and J by 5 bases; unmatched bases: 9. In germline, CDR1 is SGDLS, CDR2 YYNGEE. Supplemented by reference TRBV9 and TRBJ2-2, the full variable domain reads DSGVTQTPKHLITATGQRVTLRCSPRSGDLSVYWYQQSLDQGLQFLIQYYNGEERAKGNILERFSAQQFPDLHSELNLSSLELGDSALYFCASTGQGAVRTGELFFGEGSRLTVL.

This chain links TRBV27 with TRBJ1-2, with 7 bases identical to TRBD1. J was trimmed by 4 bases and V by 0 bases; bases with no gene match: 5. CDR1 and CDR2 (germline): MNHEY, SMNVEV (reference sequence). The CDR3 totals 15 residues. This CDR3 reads CASSLSNQGGYGYTF. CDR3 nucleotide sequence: TGTGCCAGCAGTTTATCTAACCAGGGGGGCTATGGCTACACCTTC.

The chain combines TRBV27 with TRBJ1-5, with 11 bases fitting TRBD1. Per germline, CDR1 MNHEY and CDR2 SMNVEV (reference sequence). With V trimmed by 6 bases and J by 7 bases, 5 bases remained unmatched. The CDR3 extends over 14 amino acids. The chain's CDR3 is CASRPGQGGQPQHF. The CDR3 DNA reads TGTGCCAGCAGACCGGGACAGGGGGGCCAGCCCCAGCATTTT.

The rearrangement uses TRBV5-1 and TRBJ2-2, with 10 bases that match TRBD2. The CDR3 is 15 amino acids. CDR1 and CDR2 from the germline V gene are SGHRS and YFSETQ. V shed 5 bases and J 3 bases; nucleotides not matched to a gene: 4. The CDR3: CASSLAGGDTGELFF. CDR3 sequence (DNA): TGCGCCAGCAGTTTAGCGGGAGGTGACACCGGGGAGCTGTTTTTT.

CDR3 DNA: TGCGCCAGCAGCCAAGACGGCCGAGGGAGAGTCAACGAGCAGTACTTC. This translates into CASSQDGRGRVNEQYF. The chain combines TRBV4-3 with TRBJ2-7; a weak D match, TRBD2 (5 bases). There are 16 residues in the CDR3. V was cut by 0 bases and J by 5 bases, with 17 bases left in between. From germline, CDR1 is LGHNA and CDR2 YSLEER.

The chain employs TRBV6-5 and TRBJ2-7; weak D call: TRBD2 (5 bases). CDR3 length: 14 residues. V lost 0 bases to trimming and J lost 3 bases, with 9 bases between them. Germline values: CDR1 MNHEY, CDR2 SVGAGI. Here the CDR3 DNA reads TGTGCCAGCAGTTACTCGAAGGAGGACTACGAGCAGTACTTC. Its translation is CASSYSKEDYEQYF.

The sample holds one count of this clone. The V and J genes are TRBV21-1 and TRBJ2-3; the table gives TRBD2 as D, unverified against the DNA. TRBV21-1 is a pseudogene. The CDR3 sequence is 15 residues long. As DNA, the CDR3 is TGTGCCAGCAGCAAAGAGCTAGCGATCACAGATACGCAGTATTTT. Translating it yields CASSKELAITDTQYF.

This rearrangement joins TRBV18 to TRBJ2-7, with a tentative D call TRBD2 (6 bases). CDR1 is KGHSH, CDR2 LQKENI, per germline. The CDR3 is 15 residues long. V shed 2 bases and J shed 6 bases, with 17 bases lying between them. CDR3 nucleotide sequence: TGTGCCAGCTCACCAAACGCTGGGAGGCAGGTCGAGCAGTACTTC. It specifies CASSPNAGRQVEQYF.

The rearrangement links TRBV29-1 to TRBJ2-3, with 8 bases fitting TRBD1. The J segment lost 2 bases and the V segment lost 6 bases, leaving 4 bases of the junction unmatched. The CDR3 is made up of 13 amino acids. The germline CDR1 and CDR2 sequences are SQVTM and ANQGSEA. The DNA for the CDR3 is TGCAGCGTCAGGGGGCGCCTCACAGATACGCAGTATTTT. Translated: CSVRGRLTDTQYF.

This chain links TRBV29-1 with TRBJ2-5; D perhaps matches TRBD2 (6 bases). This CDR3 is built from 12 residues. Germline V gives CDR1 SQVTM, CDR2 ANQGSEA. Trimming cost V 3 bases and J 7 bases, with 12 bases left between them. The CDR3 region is CSVDRQEGTQYF. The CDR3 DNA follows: TGCAGCGTTGATCGGCAGGAGGGGACCCAGTACTTC. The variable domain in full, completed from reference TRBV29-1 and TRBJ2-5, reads SAVISQKPSRDICQRGTSLTIQCQVDSQVTMMFWYRQQPGQSLTLIATANQGSEATYESGFVIDKFPISRPNLTFSTLTVSNMSPEDSSIYLCSVDRQEGTQYFGPGTRLLVL.

The CDR3 loop reads CSARRGQRTLGLHNEQFF. In DNA, the CDR3 is TGCAGCGCTCGCAGGGGACAGAGGACCCTTGGGCTCCACAATGAGCAGTTCTTC. J is TRBJ2-1 and V is TRBV29-1; 7 positions match TRBD1. CDR3 length equals 18 residues. Per germline, CDR1 SQVTM and CDR2 ANQGSEA. Losses at the gene ends were 7 bases for V and 5 bases for J; bases not matched to a gene: 23.

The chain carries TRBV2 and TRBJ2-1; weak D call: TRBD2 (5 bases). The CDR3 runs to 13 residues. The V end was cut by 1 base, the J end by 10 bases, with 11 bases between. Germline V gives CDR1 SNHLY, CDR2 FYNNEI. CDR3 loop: CASSEGLTGEQFF. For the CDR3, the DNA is TGTGCCAGCAGTGAAGGGCTAACGGGGGAGCAGTTCTTC.

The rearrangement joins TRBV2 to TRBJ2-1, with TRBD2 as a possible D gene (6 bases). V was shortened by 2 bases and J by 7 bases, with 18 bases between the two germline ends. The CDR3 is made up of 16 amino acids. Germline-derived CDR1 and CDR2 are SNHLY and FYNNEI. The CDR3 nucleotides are TGTGCCAGCAGTGAAAATCCGACTAGTTCCAAGAATGAGCAGTTCTTC. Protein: CASSENPTSSKNEQFF.

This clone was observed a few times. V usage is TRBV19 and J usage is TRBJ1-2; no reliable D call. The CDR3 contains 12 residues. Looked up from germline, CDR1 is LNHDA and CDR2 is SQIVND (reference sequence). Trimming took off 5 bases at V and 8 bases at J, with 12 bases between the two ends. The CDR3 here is CASSFARRGYTF. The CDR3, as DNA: TGTGCCAGTAGTTTTGCCAGGCGAGGCTACACCTTC.

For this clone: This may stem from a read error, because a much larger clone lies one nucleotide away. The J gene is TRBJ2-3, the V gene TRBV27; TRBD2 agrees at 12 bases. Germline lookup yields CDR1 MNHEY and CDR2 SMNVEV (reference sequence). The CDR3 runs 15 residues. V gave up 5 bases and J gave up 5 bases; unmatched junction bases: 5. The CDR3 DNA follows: TGTGCCAGCAGTGAGACTAGCGGGAGTGGAGATACGCAGTATTTT. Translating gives CASSETSGSGDTQYF.

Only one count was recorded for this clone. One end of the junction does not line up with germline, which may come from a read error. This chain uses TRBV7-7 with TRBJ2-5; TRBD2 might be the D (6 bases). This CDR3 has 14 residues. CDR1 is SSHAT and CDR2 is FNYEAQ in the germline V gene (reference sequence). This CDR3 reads CASSLNTEGETQYF. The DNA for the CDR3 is TGTGCTAGCAGCTTAAACACGGAGGGAGAGACCCAGTACTTC.

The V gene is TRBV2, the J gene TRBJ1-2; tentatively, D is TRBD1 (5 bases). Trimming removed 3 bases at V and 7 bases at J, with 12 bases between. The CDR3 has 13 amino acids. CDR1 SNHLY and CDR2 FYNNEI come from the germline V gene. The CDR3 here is CASSDQGGSGYTF. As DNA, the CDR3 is TGTGCCAGCAGTGACCAGGGAGGGTCTGGCTACACCTTC.

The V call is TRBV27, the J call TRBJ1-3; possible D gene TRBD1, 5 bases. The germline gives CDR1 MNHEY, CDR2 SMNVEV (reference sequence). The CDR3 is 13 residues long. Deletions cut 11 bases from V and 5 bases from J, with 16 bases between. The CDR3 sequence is CAFPKGYRNTIYF. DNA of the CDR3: TGTGCCTTCCCTAAGGGGTATAGAAACACCATATATTTT.

The CDR3 loop reads CASSRVGATQYF. The CDR3 DNA follows: TGTGCCAGTAGTAGGGTTGGGGCTACGCAGTATTTT. V gene TRBV19 combines with J gene TRBJ2-3, with D possibly being TRBD1 (5 bases). CDR3 length: 12 amino acids. Germline assignment: CDR1 LNHDA and CDR2 SQIVND (reference sequence). V was shortened by 4 bases and J by 8 bases, with 10 bases between the two germline ends.

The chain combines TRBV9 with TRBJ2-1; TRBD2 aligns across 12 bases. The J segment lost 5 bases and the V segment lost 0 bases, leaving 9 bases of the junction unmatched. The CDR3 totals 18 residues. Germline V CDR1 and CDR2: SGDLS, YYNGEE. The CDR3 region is CASSVVGLAGISDNEQFF. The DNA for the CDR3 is TGTGCCAGCAGCGTAGTCGGACTAGCGGGAATATCCGACAATGAGCAGTTCTTC.

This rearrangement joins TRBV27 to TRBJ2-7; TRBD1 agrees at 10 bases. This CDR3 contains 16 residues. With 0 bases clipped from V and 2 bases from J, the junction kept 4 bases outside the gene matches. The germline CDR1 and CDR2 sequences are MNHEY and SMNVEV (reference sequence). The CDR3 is CASSLSGTGEAYEQYF. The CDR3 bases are TGTGCCAGCAGTTTATCTGGGACAGGGGAGGCCTACGAGCAGTACTTC.

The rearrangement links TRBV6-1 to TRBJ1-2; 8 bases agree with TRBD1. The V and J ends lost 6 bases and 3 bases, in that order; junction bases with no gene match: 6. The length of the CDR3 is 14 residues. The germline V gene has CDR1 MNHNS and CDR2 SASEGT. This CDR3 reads CASRGQGNYYGYTF. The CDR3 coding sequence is TGTGCCAGCAGAGGACAGGGAAATTACTATGGCTACACCTTC.

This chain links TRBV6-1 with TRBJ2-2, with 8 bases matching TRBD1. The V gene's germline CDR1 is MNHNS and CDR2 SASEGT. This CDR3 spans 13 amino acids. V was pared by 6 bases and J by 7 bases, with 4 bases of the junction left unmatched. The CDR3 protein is CASRETGVGELFF. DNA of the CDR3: TGTGCCAGCAGGGAGACAGGGGTCGGGGAGCTGTTTTTT.